The next 3 T cell receptor beta chains were all read from a single sample in a study of cytomegalovirus exposure and HLA in healthy donors. Data came from immunoSEQ multiplex PCR; TCRdb stores just in-frame clones and leaves some out. The table has tens of thousands of clones, 95% seen once. Sequenced material: PBMCs. These receptors were collected from a woman under 30 in good health and CMV-seropositive.

The chain uses TRBV5-1 and TRBJ1-4; maybe TRBD1 (5 bases). The germline gives CDR1 SGHRS, CDR2 YFSETQ. Trimming took off 2 bases at V and 6 bases at J, with 11 bases between the two ends. The CDR3 runs 14 residues. The DNA of the CDR3 is TGCGCCAGCAGCTTCGGGAGGGGTGATGAAAAACTGTTTTTT. Translation gives CASSFGRGDEKLFF. The whole variable domain, filled in from reference TRBV5-1 and TRBJ1-4, reads KAGVTQTPRYLIKTRGQQVTLSCSPISGHRSVSWYQQTPGQGLQFLFEYFSETQRNKGNFPGRFSGRQFSNSRSEMNVSTLELGDSALYLCASSFGRGDEKLFFGSGTQLSVL.

The chain links TRBV5-5 to TRBJ1-1, with TRBD1 as a possible D gene (5 bases). Trimming left V 4 bases short and J 5 bases short, with 6 bases between. Germline CDR1 is SGHKS and CDR2 is YYEKEE (reference sequence). The CDR3 is 11 residues long. The CDR3 sequence: CASSRQTEAFF. The CDR3 DNA reads as TGTGCCAGCAGCCGACAGACTGAAGCTTTCTTT.

The chain joins TRBV27 to TRBJ1-2; possibly TRBD1 for D (5 bases). Germline V lookup: CDR1 MNHEY, CDR2 SMNVEV (reference sequence). The CDR3 has 17 amino acids. V was shortened by 0 bases and J by 6 bases, with 20 bases between the two germline ends. Written as DNA, the CDR3 is TGTGCCAGCAGTTTATCTACCCGGGTCGATAGGGGTGATGGCTACACCTTC. Translating it yields CASSLSTRVDRGDGYTF.